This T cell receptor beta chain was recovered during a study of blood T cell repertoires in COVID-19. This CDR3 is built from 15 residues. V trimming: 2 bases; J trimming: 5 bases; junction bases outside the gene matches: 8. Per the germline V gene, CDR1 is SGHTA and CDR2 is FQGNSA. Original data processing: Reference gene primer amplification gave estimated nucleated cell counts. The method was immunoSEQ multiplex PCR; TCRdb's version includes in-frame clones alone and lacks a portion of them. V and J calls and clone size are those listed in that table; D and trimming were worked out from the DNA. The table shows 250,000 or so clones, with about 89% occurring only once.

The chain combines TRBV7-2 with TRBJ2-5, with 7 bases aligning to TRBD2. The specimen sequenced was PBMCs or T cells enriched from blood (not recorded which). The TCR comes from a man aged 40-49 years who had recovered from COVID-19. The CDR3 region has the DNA TGTGCCAGCAGCTTATTCGGGGGGTCGGGGGAGACCCAGTACTTC. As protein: CASSLFGGSGETQYF.